Following are 27 T cell receptor beta chains from one sample sequenced in a study of cytomegalovirus exposure and HLA in healthy donors. The PCR ran on 60 Vbeta and 13 Jbeta primers. Profiling relied on immunoSEQ multiplex PCR, and the TCRdb table lists in-frame clones only, not all of them. Of more than 120,000 clones in the sample, 65% to 90% were seen once. The sample consisted of PBMCs. These receptors all come from a woman aged 25-40 years in good health and CMV-seronegative.

The chain is built from TRBV30 and TRBJ2-2, with D unclear. Trimming removed 3 bases from V and 5 bases from J, with 10 bases in between. Germline CDR1 GTSNPN, CDR2 SVGIG (reference sequence). This CDR3 spans 13 amino acids. The CDR3 protein is CAWSLIRTGELFF. In nucleotides, the CDR3 is TGTGCCTGGAGCCTCATCAGGACCGGGGAGCTGTTTTTT.

The V call is TRBV30, the J call TRBJ2-7; maybe TRBD1 (5 bases). The CDR3 covers 13 residues. The germline gives CDR1 GTSNPN, CDR2 SVGIG (reference sequence). V was trimmed by 5 bases and J by 1 base, leaving 12 bases between them. DNA for the CDR3: TGTGCCTGGCTGCCAGACAGTTCCTACGAGCAGTACTTC. Residues: CAWLPDSSYEQYF.

This clone was observed a few times. The chain employs TRBV6-6 and TRBJ1-2; 7 bases align to TRBD1. Per germline, CDR1 MNHNY and CDR2 SVGAGI (reference sequence). V shed 5 bases and J 4 bases; nucleotides not matched to a gene: 7. The CDR3 extends over 14 amino acids. DNA of the CDR3: TGTGCCAGCAGTCCGAAGCGACAGGGCTATGGCTACACCTTC. Amino acids: CASSPKRQGYGYTF.

V usage is TRBV29-1 and J usage is TRBJ1-6, with 7 bases that match TRBD1. After removal of 7 bases from V and 8 bases from J, the junction contained 8 bases not matched to a gene. The CDR3 length is 13 residues. Germline V gene lookup returns CDR1 SQVTM and CDR2 ANQGSEA. The DNA for the CDR3 is TGCAGCGCCCTGACAGGGTCCGATTCACCCCTCCACTTT. It specifies CSALTGSDSPLHF.

This clone was seen more than once but under ten times. J is TRBJ2-6 and V is TRBV2, with 7 positions matching TRBD1. Germline CDR1 and CDR2: SNHLY and FYNNEI. CDR3 size: 17 residues. V trimming: 6 bases; J trimming: 1 base; junction bases outside the gene matches: 9. CDR3 coding DNA: TGTGCCAGCAGACTGACAGGGCTAAGATCTGGGGCCAACGTCCTGACTTTC. Protein product: CASRLTGLRSGANVLTF.

J is TRBJ2-5 and V is TRBV10-2, with 9 bases lining up with TRBD2. This CDR3 is built from 12 residues. Germline trimming cut 9 bases from V and 5 bases from J; bases unmatched to any gene: 4. From germline, CDR1 is WSHSY and CDR2 SAAADI. CDR3 protein: CASYGTSETQYF. CDR3 nucleotide sequence: TGCGCCAGTTACGGGACTAGCGAGACCCAGTACTTC.

The CDR3 here is CASSADTEAFF. The CDR3 DNA follows: TGTGCCAGCAGCGCCGACACTGAAGCTTTCTTT. This chain uses TRBV9 with TRBJ1-1; no clear D. Trimming stripped 3 bases from V and 3 bases from J, with 3 bases between. The CDR3 spans 11 residues. Germline CDR1 is SGDLS and CDR2 is YYNGEE.

The rearrangement uses TRBV6-1 and TRBJ2-4; 9 positions agree with TRBD2. V lost 4 bases to trimming and J lost 3 bases; unmatched junction nucleotides: 10. CDR3 size: 17 residues. Germline V CDR1 and CDR2: MNHNS, SASEGT. CDR3 bases: TGTGCCAGCAGTGTTCCGGGACTAGCCGTGGGCAAAAACATTCAGTACTTC. Its translation is CASSVPGLAVGKNIQYF.

This clone showed up just a few times. V gene TRBV5-1 combines with J gene TRBJ1-4; 8 bases align to TRBD1. Germline trimming cut 0 bases from V and 10 bases from J; bases unmatched to any gene: 11. Germline CDR1 is SGHRS and CDR2 is YFSETQ. The CDR3 runs 16 residues. CDR3 nucleotides: TGCGCCAGCAGCTTGGAAGTCGGACAGGGTGGTGGAAAACTGTTTTTT. Its protein product is CASSLEVGQGGGKLFF.

The rearrangement links TRBV2 to TRBJ2-3, with D hard to call. Trimming took off 2 bases at V and 2 bases at J, with 5 bases between the two ends. CDR3 length equals 13 residues. CDR1 is SNHLY and CDR2 is FYNNEI in the germline V gene. The CDR3 coding sequence is TGTGCCAGCAGTGAATCGTCCACAGATACGCAGTATTTT. Amino acid sequence: CASSESSTDTQYF.

To note about this clone: The sample has other DNA sequences that encode this CDR3 too. The rearrangement uses TRBV6-1 and TRBJ1-5, with 10 bases fitting TRBD1. V shed 3 bases and J 2 bases; nucleotides not matched to a gene: 1. The CDR3 is 15 amino acids. CDR1 and CDR2 (germline): MNHNS, SASEGT. CDR3 sequence reads: CASSEDRGGNQPQHF. The CDR3 DNA is TGTGCCAGCAGTGAGGACAGGGGGGGCAATCAGCCCCAGCATTTT.

The chain employs TRBV4-2 and TRBJ2-7; D might be TRBD1 (7 bases). The germline V gene has CDR1 LGHNA and CDR2 YNFKEQ. V was clipped by 5 bases and J by 3 bases, with 14 bases between them. The CDR3 totals 14 residues. The CDR3 DNA reads as TGTGCCAGCAGCAAAAACAGGGGAGGCTACGAGCAGTACTTC. Its protein product is CASSKNRGGYEQYF.

V is TRBV5-3 and J is TRBJ2-7; unclear D gene. TRBV5-3 has ORF status, its function being uncertain. Trimming shortened V by 4 bases and J by 3 bases, and 5 bases separated the two germline ends. This CDR3 contains 11 residues. The DNA for the CDR3 is TGTGCCAGAAGCCTAGACTACGAGCAGTACTTC. Amino acid sequence: CARSLDYEQYF.

This rearrangement joins TRBV5-6 to TRBJ2-2, with TRBD1 matching 8 bases. J lost 7 bases, V lost 2 bases, and 10 bases had no gene match. The CDR3 covers 16 residues. Germline V CDR1 and CDR2: SGHDT, YYEEEE. Written as DNA, the CDR3 is TGTGCCAGCAGCTTAAGGTTGTGGACAGGGAGCGGGGAGCTGTTTTTT. Residues: CASSLRLWTGSGELFF.

This clone was counted a few times. This CDR3 is CASSFLSGTDEQFF. The CDR3, as DNA: TGTGCCAGCAGTTTTCTTAGCGGGACTGATGAGCAGTTCTTC. V and J are TRBV28 and TRBJ2-1; 8 bases agree with TRBD2. Germline assignment: CDR1 MDHEN and CDR2 SYDVKM. This CDR3 contains 14 residues. Trimming at V came to 3 bases and at J to 8 bases, leaving 6 bases not matched to a gene. Based on the CDR3 plus reference TRBV28 and TRBJ2-1, the full variable domain is DVKVTQSSRYLVKRTGEKVFLECVQDMDHENMFWYRQDPGLGLRLIYFSYDVKMKEKGDIPEGYSVSREKKERFSLILESASTNQTSMYLCASSFLSGTDEQFFGPGTRLTVL.

The rearrangement joins TRBV10-1 to TRBJ2-3, with TRBD2 matching over 11 bases. V dropped 4 bases and J dropped 4; count of bases not matched to a gene: 7. Germline-derived CDR1 and CDR2 are WNHNN and SYGVQD (reference sequence). This CDR3 has 16 amino acids. CDR3 loop: CASSAIAGGPPDTQYF. In nucleotides, the CDR3 is TGCGCCAGCAGTGCCATAGCGGGGGGGCCTCCAGATACGCAGTATTTT.

This clone was recorded only once. The chain employs TRBV4-1 and TRBJ1-6; a weak D match, TRBD1 (5 bases). V lost 0 bases and J lost 9, with 18 bases in between. The V gene's germline CDR1 is MGHRA and CDR2 YSYEKL. This CDR3 comprises 17 residues. This CDR3 reads CASSQERSIGGGSPLHF. The CDR3, as DNA: TGCGCCAGCAGCCAAGAACGCAGTATCGGGGGAGGTTCACCCCTCCACTTT.

This chain links TRBV11-2 with TRBJ1-2; 8 bases align to TRBD1. The J segment lost 4 bases and the V segment lost 5 bases, leaving 9 bases of the junction unmatched. There are 15 residues in the CDR3. Germline V gene lookup returns CDR1 SGHAT and CDR2 FQNNGV. The CDR3 nucleotides are TGTGCCAGCAGCCCCCAAAGGACAGGGCTCTATGGCTACACCTTC. Translating gives CASSPQRTGLYGYTF.

J is TRBJ1-1 and V is TRBV5-8, with D maybe TRBD1 (6 bases). CDR3 length: 14 amino acids. The germline V gene encodes CDR1 SGHTS and CDR2 YDEGEE. V lost 2 bases to trimming and J lost 5 bases, with 13 bases between them. CDR3 residues: CASSLTGWGTEAFF. The CDR3, as DNA: TGTGCCAGCAGCTTAACAGGGTGGGGGACTGAAGCTTTCTTT. The full variable domain, its missing parts supplied by reference TRBV5-8 and TRBJ1-1, is EAGVTQSPTHLIKTRGQQATLRCSPISGHTSVYWYQQALGLGLQFLLWYDEGEERNRGNFPPRFSGRQFPNYSSELNVNALELEDSALYLCASSLTGWGTEAFFGQGTRLTVV.

The chain recombines TRBV7-8 with TRBJ1-2; D not certain. Germline-derived CDR1 and CDR2 are SGHVS and FQNEAQ. CDR3 length: 14 residues. The V end lost 1 base, the J end lost 4 bases, and 10 bases lay between the germline ends. The CDR3 DNA is TGTGCCAGCAGCTTAGACGGGGAGACCTATGGCTACACCTTC. Amino acid sequence: CASSLDGETYGYTF.

This clone showed up just a few times. This chain connects TRBV29-1 to TRBJ1-2; no definite D call. Germline V lookup: CDR1 SQVTM, CDR2 ANQGSEA. Between the trimmed V and J ends, which lost 1 base and 3 bases, there was a span of 6 bases. This CDR3 has 12 amino acids. CDR3 region: CSVEGGDYGYTF. CDR3 DNA: TGCAGCGTTGAAGGCGGAGACTATGGCTACACCTTC. The whole variable domain, filled in from reference TRBV29-1 and TRBJ1-2, reads SAVISQKPSRDICQRGTSLTIQCQVDSQVTMMFWYRQQPGQSLTLIATANQGSEATYESGFVIDKFPISRPNLTFSTLTVSNMSPEDSSIYLCSVEGGDYGYTFGSGTRLTVV.

CDR3 in amino acids: CASSERTSGNTGELFF. CDR3 sequence (DNA): TGTGCCAGCAGTGAACGAACTAGCGGGAACACCGGGGAGCTGTTTTTT. This chain connects TRBV6-4 to TRBJ2-2; 8 nucleotides match TRBD2. J lost 1 base, V lost 3 bases, and 4 bases had no gene match. The CDR3 is 16 amino acids. Per the germline V gene, CDR1 is MRHNA and CDR2 is SNTAGT.

The DNA of the CDR3 is TGTGCCAGCAGCCCCGGACAGGGGGGAACCTCTAATGAAAAACTGTTTTTT. This translates into CASSPGQGGTSNEKLFF. The gene calls are TRBV11-2 and TRBJ1-4, with 10 bases identical to TRBD1. The ends lost 5 bases at V and 3 bases at J; junction bases unmatched: 9. This CDR3 is 17 amino acids long. Germline V CDR1 and CDR2: SGHAT, FQNNGV.

The chain recombines TRBV20-1 with TRBJ2-7; no clear D. Looked up from germline, CDR1 is DFQATT and CDR2 is SNEGSKA (reference sequence). The CDR3 extends over 11 amino acids. Trimming cost V 5 bases and J 2 bases, with 7 bases left between them. CDR3 in DNA: TGCAGTGCTTTGGCCACCTACGAGCAGTACTTC. Residues: CSALATYEQYF.

Written as DNA, the CDR3 is TGTGCCAGCAGCCCCAACAGGGGGATAAGTTCACCCCTCCACTTT. It is translated as CASSPNRGISSPLHF. The chain couples TRBV7-2 to TRBJ1-6; TRBD1 aligns across 8 bases. The germline V gene encodes CDR1 SGHTA and CDR2 FQGNSA. The CDR3 consists of 15 residues. Trimming at V came to 5 bases and at J to 9 bases, leaving 9 bases not matched to a gene.

V gene TRBV27 combines with J gene TRBJ1-5; the D is unclear. V dropped 3 bases and J dropped 12 bases, with 3 bases sitting between them. The CDR3 spans 9 residues. Germline CDR1 reads MNHEY; CDR2 reads SMNVEV (reference sequence). The CDR3, as DNA: TGTGCCAGCAGTTTCATCCAGCATTTT. Protein sequence: CASSFIQHF.

The chain joins TRBV9 to TRBJ1-4; 9 bases map to TRBD1. The CDR3 has 15 amino acids. Germline CDR1 is SGDLS and CDR2 is YYNGEE. V lost 3 bases to trimming and J lost 3 bases; unmatched junction nucleotides: 3. The CDR3 nucleotides read TGTGCCAGCAGCGCACAGGGGGCATCTAATGAAAAACTGTTTTTT. Amino acids: CASSAQGASNEKLFF.